This T cell receptor (beta chain) was recorded in a study of blood T cell repertoires in COVID-19. Overall study: Collection of acute and convalescent COVID-19 samples took place in the United States, Italy and Spain. Sources were T cells, B-cell-depleted T cells, or PBMCs; the material itself was cDNA or gDNA.

This table comes from immunoSEQ multiplex PCR, and its TCRdb copy is limited to in-frame clones, with some not included. The sample records about 190,000 clones, roughly nine tenths being singletons. With 2 bases removed from V and 1 base from J, the gap between germline ends came to 9 bases. The CDR3 has 14 amino acids. Germline CDR1 reads SGHRS; CDR2 reads YFSETQ. This receptor was obtained from a man aged 30-40 years with acute or convalescent COVID-19. The rearrangement uses TRBV5-1 and TRBJ1-1, with a tentative D call TRBD1 (5 bases). The sample was peripheral blood. The CDR3 sequence is CASSFGAQNTEAFF. CDR3 DNA sequence: TGCGCCAGCAGCTTTGGGGCCCAGAACACTGAAGCTTTCTTT.